This TCR beta chain was captured by sequencing in a study of T-cell reconstitution after alpha-beta-depleted transplantation in children. The CDR3 runs 12 residues. Per the germline V gene, CDR1 is MNHEY and CDR2 is SVGEGT. Trimming pared 5 bases from V and 7 bases from J, leaving 9 bases between. For TCRbeta, the library was prepared with unique molecular identifiers. From the PCR reads, TCRdb called clonotypes with MiXCR, one entry per CDR3 protein. This sample yields around 340,000 distinct CDR3 sequences, of which 13% are seen a single time; 3.5% to 4.5% belongs to the top ten. This clonotype was seen only a few times.

This chain links TRBV6-2 or TRBV6-3 with TRBJ2-1, with TRBD2 as a possible D gene (6 bases). The specimen comprised PBMCs, sampled from the stem cell graft. The TCR was taken from a human donor who donated a stem cell graft to a child with Fanconi anemia. The CDR3 coding sequence is TGTGCCAGCAGTGCCCGGGAGAATGAGCAGTTCTTC. It specifies CASSARENEQFF.